This T cell receptor beta chain was sequenced in a study of blood T cell repertoires in COVID-19. At the level of the study: Samples came from the United States, Italy and Spain, spanning acute and convalescent COVID-19. T cells, B-cell-depleted T cells, or PBMCs supplied cDNA or gDNA.

Libraries were prepared by immunoSEQ multiplex PCR; TCRdb keeps only in-frame clonotypes and omits some of them. This sample yields some 43,000 clones, of which 75% to 90% are seen a single time; around 13% belongs to the top ten. The sample consisted of peripheral blood. The clonotype comes from a man aged 45-65 years with active or convalescent COVID-19.

The CDR3, as DNA: TGTGCCAGCAGCGTAGGACAGGGGAAAAATTCACCCCTCCACTTT. The encoded protein is CASSVGQGKNSPLHF. V and J are TRBV9 and TRBJ1-6, with 8 positions matching TRBD1. In germline, CDR1 is SGDLS, CDR2 YYNGEE. V was pared by 0 bases and J by 7 bases, with 3 bases of the junction left unmatched. The CDR3 contains 15 residues.